A selection of T cell receptor beta chains follows, all from one sample in a study of blood T cell repertoires in COVID-19. Profiled with immunoSEQ multiplex PCR; TCRdb holds only in-frame clones, not every one. The table has 250,000 to 350,000 clones, approximately 87% seen once. The sample comprised peripheral blood. The source is a woman in her twenties or thirties with COVID-19, enrolled during active disease. Both conserved end residues are part of each CDR3.

TRBJ2-7	TRBV5-1	CASSLSDRDGNEQYF
TRBJ2-7	TRBV5-6	CASSSPGTGGGGDYYEQYF
TRBJ1-3	TRBV2	CASSYTGGRNTIYF
TRBJ2-1	TRBV4-1	CASSYPGQSREQFF
TRBJ2-7	TRBV4-1	CASSQVQGGTYEQYF
TRBJ2-2	TRBV30	CAWSVLAGAGGELFF
TRBJ1-1	TRBV20-1	CSARWETEAFF
TRBJ1-5	TRBV19	CASSGVGNQPQHF
TRBJ2-6	TRBV27	CASSLVGGAGANVLTF
TRBJ1-1	TRBV29-1	CSVLPGTPNTEAFF
TRBJ2-1	TRBV6-1	CASSEARSSGMYNEQFF
TRBJ1-6	TRBV2	CASRLQAGVVSPLHF
TRBJ1-4	TRBV28	CASSLSGTGVEKLFF
TRBJ2-7	TRBV27	CASSFGQGYYEQYF
TRBJ2-3	TRBV2	CASSSRGSTDTQYF
TRBJ2-3	TRBV23-1	CASSQFFIPGLLTDTQYF
TRBJ1-4	TRBV5-1	CASSLTRGVGTGGSEEKLFF
TRBJ1-2	TRBV5-1	CASSLVAENYGYTF
TRBJ1-1	TRBV2	CASIPRTVLNTEAFF
TRBJ1-2	TRBV6-4	CASSERGQGYTF
TRBJ1-1	TRBV6-5	CASRPTGMNTEAFF
TRBJ2-1	TRBV10-3	CAISLREGPNNEQFF
TRBJ1-5	TRBV18	CASSGDRGFSNQPQHF
TRBJ1-5	TRBV2	CASRGTGVNQPQHF
TRBJ2-3	TRBV3-1/TRBV3-2	CASSRLIAGETDTQYF
TRBJ1-5	TRBV10-2	CASSETAKLPPQHF
TRBJ2-1	TRBV18	CASSPISGSNNEQFF
TRBJ1-1	TRBV10-3	CANAGTQNTEAFF
TRBJ2-1	TRBV5-6	CASTLDRVNEQFF